The clone carrying this T cell receptor beta chain was counted ten times or more. Antigen: not known. The sample is drawn from a study of T-cell memory formation after mild COVID-19. Study-wide results and limits: The CD4+ clones that contracted clustered mainly within CM and EM, and the CD8+ clones concentrated in EMRA.

This CDR3 contains 14 residues. Germline lookup yields CDR1 DFQATT and CDR2 SNEGSKA (reference sequence). Trimming took 6 bases from V and 2 from J; bases not matched to a gene: 4. One entry per CDR3 protein, called by TCRdb with MiXCR from the 5' RACE reads. This table has about 140,000 distinct CDR3 sequences, 14% to 15% appearing once. The origin of this receptor is an adult woman who had mild COVID-19 (a few samples of this study predate the infection). Cell type and time point are not known. The J gene is TRBJ2-5, the V gene TRBV20-1; 12 nucleotides align to TRBD2. The sequencing input was PBMCs or a T cell subset sorted from them (not recorded which). The CDR3 DNA is TGCAGTGCAATAGGACTAGCGGGACAAGAGACCCAGTACTTC. It translates to CSAIGLAGQETQYF.